The text below deals with one TCR beta chain. As yet, its antigen is unknown. These data belong to a study of shared clonotypes between healthy human individuals. Points from the study as a whole: Generally, naive subsets came out with larger estimated richness than memory subsets.

Between the trimmed V and J ends, which lost 8 bases and 0 bases, there was a span of 20 bases. The CDR3 consists of 17 residues. Germline V CDR1 and CDR2: SGHTA, FQGTGA. The repertoire was sequenced with immunoSEQ multiplex PCR; TCRdb's copy has only in-frame clones and lacks some. The sample holds roughly 2,300,000 clones, under 95% seen once. The clonotype comes from a man aged 18 to 29 in good health. Some clones in this sample may be carry-over from other donors' samples. Sequencing used naive CD4+ T cells from PBMCs. Subset here: CD45RA+ positively selected. The chain employs TRBV7-3 and TRBJ1-3; D is undetermined. CDR3: CASLADATLYSGNTIYF. The CDR3 DNA sequence: TGTGCCAGCCTGGCGGATGCCACTCTGTACTCTGGAAACACCATATATTTT.